The 26 T cell receptor beta chains in this list originate from one sample, sequenced in a study of regulatory T cells in long-lasting Graves disease. Arm-PCR with iRepertoire HTBI primers amplified the CDR3 regions for these TCR beta libraries. Using its own MiXCR run on the multiplex PCR reads, TCRdb lists one record per CDR3 protein. The sample holds roughly 500,000 distinct CDR3 sequences; 12% are singletons and the top ten take roughly 8.9%. The time point denotes: newly diagnosed GD, antithyroid drugs for less than 3 months. Generation of the TCR library employed RNA extracted from PBMCs. These same records also appear under a second study, on T cells in Graves' hyperthyroidism and ophthalmopathy.

The source material was peripheral blood mononuclear cells (PBMCs), sampled at new diagnosis, from a patient treated with antithyroid drugs. The receptor set was obtained from a woman aged 30 to 39 with Graves disease.

The chain is built from TRBV20-1 and TRBJ2-7; perhaps TRBD2 as D (6 bases). Germline V gene sequence: CDR1 DFQATT, CDR2 SNEGSKA (reference sequence). The V and J ends lost 0 bases and 2 bases respectively, with 8 bases between them. The CDR3 extends over 13 amino acids. CDR3 loop: CSARESGAYEQYF. The CDR3 nucleotides are TGCAGTGCTAGAGAGTCGGGGGCCTACGAGCAGTACTTC.

Note on this clonotype: This may stem from a read error, because a much larger clone lies one nucleotide away. The V gene is TRBV10-2, the J gene TRBJ2-7; possible D gene TRBD2, 6 bases. Germline V gives CDR1 WSHSY, CDR2 SAAADI. CDR3 size: 14 residues. CDR3 loop: CASSDFGSTYEQCF. CDR3 DNA: TGCGCCAGTTCCGACTTCGGGAGCACCTACGAGCAGTGCTTC.

This clonotype came up many times. The chain employs TRBV10-3 and TRBJ1-4; possible D gene TRBD1, 6 bases. V shed 3 bases and J shed 8 bases, with 31 bases lying between them. The CDR3 extends over 20 amino acids. The V gene's germline CDR1 is ENHRY and CDR2 SYGVKD. Written as DNA, the CDR3 is TGTGCCATCAGTGACCCCGGCGCGGGGTTTGACAGGCCAAACGAAGAAAAACTGTTTTTT. Translated: CAISDPGAGFDRPNEEKLFF.

This clonotype was observed many times. The chain uses TRBV11-3 and TRBJ2-1, with D maybe TRBD1 (5 bases). This CDR3 contains 16 residues. V was clipped by 1 base and J by 6 bases, with 16 bases between them. In germline, CDR1 is SGHNT, CDR2 YENEEA. CDR3 DNA sequence: TGTGCCAGCAGCTTAGGTTCTGCAGGGTGGGGCAATGAGCAGTTCTTC. Translated, it gives CASSLGSAGWGNEQFF.

This clonotype was seen many times. The chain joins TRBV4-1 to TRBJ2-5; 9 positions agree with TRBD2. V lost 2 bases, J lost 4 bases, and 20 bases stayed unmatched. Looked up from germline, CDR1 is MGHRA and CDR2 is YSYEKL. The CDR3 is made up of 20 amino acids. The CDR3 reads CASSQNHLSGSSRRGETQYF. For the CDR3, the DNA is TGCGCCAGCAGCCAAAACCACCTTAGCGGGAGCTCGAGAAGGGGAGAGACCCAGTACTTC.

This clonotype was counted ten times or more. CDR3 in DNA: TGTGCCAGCAAACGCCTTGGGAACTATGGCTACACCTTC. Protein product: CASKRLGNYGYTF. The chain links TRBV28 to TRBJ1-2; D call uncertain. Trimming took 7 bases from V and 2 from J, leaving 11 bases between them. Germline V gene data show CDR1 as MDHEN and CDR2 as SYDVKM. The CDR3 length is 13 residues.

In its sample, this clonotype was seen many times. The rearrangement links TRBV12-3 or TRBV12-4 to TRBJ2-3, with D possibly TRBD1 on 5 matching bases. Trimming stripped 5 bases from V and 0 bases from J, with 15 bases between. This CDR3 region has 16 residues. As DNA, the CDR3 is TGTGCCAGCAGTGGCACAGGACGCCTTAGCACAGATACGCAGTATTTT. Translating it yields CASSGTGRLSTDTQYF.

The rearrangement joins TRBV20-1 to TRBJ1-6; 10 nucleotides agree with TRBD1. Looked up from germline, CDR1 is DFQATT and CDR2 is SNEGSKA (reference sequence). With V trimmed by 0 bases and J by 10 bases, 9 bases remained unmatched. The CDR3 totals 16 residues. CDR3 nucleotide sequence: TGCAGTGCTAGAGACCCCGGGGGGACAGGGGTCTCACCCCTCCACTTT. Translating gives CSARDPGGTGVSPLHF.

In its sample, this clonotype was seen a few times. V is TRBV18 and J is TRBJ2-5; D uncertain. Germline V gene data show CDR1 as KGHSH and CDR2 as LQKENI. The CDR3 has 14 amino acids. V was pared by 1 base and J by 5 bases, with 11 bases between. The DNA of the CDR3 is TGTGCCAGCTCACCACGGACCATACGGGAGACCCAGTACTTC. The encoded protein is CASSPRTIRETQYF.

This clonotype has a count of ten or more. The chain combines TRBV2 with TRBJ2-1, with D perhaps matching TRBD2 (6 bases). The V gene's germline CDR1 is SNHLY and CDR2 FYNNEI. Trimming pared 8 bases from V and 4 bases from J, leaving 15 bases between. The CDR3 extends over 14 amino acids. CDR3 region: CASRDSRNYNEQFF. CDR3 DNA: TGTGCCAGCCGGGACTCCAGAAATTACAATGAGCAGTTCTTC.

This clonotype was recorded many times. V usage is TRBV30 and J usage is TRBJ2-3, with D possibly matching TRBD2 (6 bases). CDR1 GTSNPN and CDR2 SVGIG come from the germline V gene (reference sequence). The CDR3 is made up of 13 amino acids. This chain's CDR3 is CGVSDAGSDTQYF. CDR3 coding DNA: TGTGGAGTTTCGGATGCGGGATCAGATACGCAGTATTTT.

For this clonotype: A read error is possible here, since a much larger clone lies one base away. The J gene is TRBJ2-1, the V gene TRBV19; a weak D match, TRBD2 (6 bases). CDR1 is LNHDA, CDR2 SQIVND, per germline (reference sequence). The CDR3 is 16 amino acids. The CDR3 is CAGSIGGRLTGNEQFF. CDR3 nucleotides: TGTGCCGGTAGTATTGGAGGGCGACTGACGGGGAATGAGCAGTTCTTC.

This clonotype has at least ten counts. The rearrangement uses TRBV27 and TRBJ1-6; no firm D call. CDR1 MNHEY and CDR2 SMNVEV come from the germline V gene (reference sequence). Trimming took 3 bases from V and 7 from J, leaving 13 bases between them. The CDR3 runs to 15 residues. The CDR3: CASSFSERVNSPLHF. Written as DNA, the CDR3 is TGTGCCAGCAGTTTCTCGGAGCGGGTAAATTCACCCCTCCACTTT.

This chain joins TRBV5-4 and TRBJ2-3, with a possible D match to TRBD1 (5 bases). V was cut by 2 bases and J by 7 bases, with 11 bases left in between. CDR1 and CDR2 from the germline V gene are SGHNT and YYREEE (reference sequence). The CDR3 sequence is 13 residues long. In DNA form, the CDR3 reads TGTGCCAGCAGCTTCCGACAGACGAATACGCAGTATTTT. Amino acids: CASSFRQTNTQYF.

J is TRBJ2-7 and V is TRBV6-2 or TRBV6-3, with 7 bases identical to TRBD2. CDR1 and CDR2 from the germline V gene are MNHEY and SVGEGT. V was pared by 0 bases and J by 4 bases, with 6 bases of the junction left unmatched. The CDR3 spans 15 residues. The CDR3 sequence: CASSYSGLGGYEQYF. CDR3 bases: TGTGCCAGCAGTTACTCCGGACTAGGAGGGTACGAGCAGTACTTC.

This clonotype came up many times. The chain uses TRBV7-9 and TRBJ1-6, with 9 bases identical to TRBD1. The V gene's germline CDR1 is SEHNR and CDR2 FQNEAQ (reference sequence). The CDR3 consists of 16 residues. Germline trimming cut 3 bases from V and 3 bases from J; bases unmatched to any gene: 3. CDR3 nucleotides: TGTGCCAGCAGCTTGGGACAGGGCTTCTATAATTCACCCCTCCACTTT. Amino acid sequence: CASSLGQGFYNSPLHF.

In its sample, this clonotype was seen many times. The rearrangement joins TRBV30 to TRBJ2-7; D unclear. V was cut by 5 bases and J by 0 bases, with 8 bases left in between. The germline gives CDR1 GTSNPN, CDR2 SVGIG (reference sequence). The CDR3 consists of 12 residues. The CDR3 is CAWDTNSYEQYF. In nucleotides, the CDR3 is TGTGCCTGGGACACTAACTCCTACGAGCAGTACTTC.

The sample holds many counts of this clonotype. The CDR3 DNA sequence: TGCAGCGCCGGGACACGGAACACTGAAGCTTTCTTT. Protein sequence: CSAGTRNTEAFF. The chain combines TRBV29-1 with TRBJ1-1, with a weak D call TRBD1 (6 bases). The V and J ends lost 7 bases and 1 base respectively, with 10 bases between them. Germline V lookup: CDR1 SQVTM, CDR2 ANQGSEA. There are 12 residues in the CDR3.

The chain couples TRBV11-3 to TRBJ2-3; tentatively, D is TRBD2 (5 bases). V was trimmed by 1 base and J by 4 bases, leaving 12 bases between them. The CDR3 spans 15 residues. Per germline, CDR1 SGHNT and CDR2 YENEEA. CDR3 nucleotide sequence: TGTGCCAGCAGCTTAGTTGCGGGTGCGGCAGATACGCAGTATTTT. Translated, it gives CASSLVAGAADTQYF.

The sample holds many counts of this clonotype. This sequence joins TRBV2 and TRBJ1-5; D remains ambiguous. The CDR3 has 15 amino acids. V was shortened by 2 bases and J by 5 bases, with 13 bases between the two germline ends. Germline V lookup: CDR1 SNHLY, CDR2 FYNNEI. CDR3: CASSESGVLYQPQHF. The CDR3 DNA is TGTGCCAGCAGTGAATCGGGAGTATTATATCAGCCCCAGCATTTT.

This clonotype appeared a few times. The V and J genes are TRBV6-1 and TRBJ2-3; TRBD2 matches at 7 bases. The CDR3 length is 11 residues. Germline V gene data show CDR1 as MNHNS and CDR2 as SASEGT. Losses at the gene ends were 6 bases for V and 15 bases for J; bases not matched to a gene: 9. CDR3 residues: CASSPGTKVYF. In nucleotides, the CDR3 is TGTGCCAGCAGCCCCGGGACTAAGGTATATTTT.

In regard to this clonotype: This may be a read error: a much more frequent sequence differs by one nucleotide. The J gene is TRBJ2-7, the V gene TRBV7-9; D is possibly TRBD1 (6 bases). Germline V gene sequence: CDR1 SEHNR, CDR2 FQNEAQ (reference sequence). The CDR3 has 14 amino acids. DNA for the CDR3: TGTGCCGGCAGCCCGGGACATAAACCCTACGAGCAGTACTTC. Translation: CAGSPGHKPYEQYF.

In this sample, this clonotype turned up many times. The chain couples TRBV6-1 to TRBJ1-1, with D maybe TRBD1 (6 bases). CDR3 size: 15 residues. V gave up 4 bases and J gave up 11 bases, with 23 bases separating them. Per the germline V gene, CDR1 is MNHNS and CDR2 is SASEGT. The chain's CDR3 is CASSVGDRRGTVAFF. In DNA, the CDR3 is TGTGCCAGCAGTGTTGGAGACAGGAGAGGTACCGTGGCTTTCTTT.

The chain employs TRBV19 and TRBJ1-2; D may be TRBD1 (5 bases). This CDR3 has 15 amino acids. Trimming took off 8 bases at V and 4 bases at J, with 20 bases between the two ends. From germline, CDR1 is LNHDA and CDR2 SQIVND (reference sequence). The DNA for the CDR3 is TGTGCCAGTTTTCCGGTTTCGGGACCGGCCTATGGCTACACCTTC. It encodes CASFPVSGPAYGYTF.

As for this clonotype: A far larger clone lies a single base away; this is likely a read error. Likely a read error: the CDR3 ends without its conserved phenylalanine or tryptophan. CDR3 loop: CASSFVGTGPQETQYS. Here the CDR3 DNA reads TGTGCCAGCAGTTTTGTCGGGACAGGTCCTCAAGAGACCCAGTACTCC. The J gene is TRBJ2-5, the V gene TRBV2, with 8 positions matching TRBD1. J lost 2 bases, V lost 5 bases, and 10 bases had no gene match. The CDR3 totals 16 residues. The germline V gene has CDR1 SNHLY and CDR2 FYNNEI.

The chain couples TRBV30 to TRBJ1-1; D is possibly TRBD1 (5 bases). The length of the CDR3 is 15 residues. Trimming removed 0 bases from V and 1 base from J, with 12 bases in between. Germline loops: CDR1 GTSNPN, CDR2 SVGIG (reference sequence). CDR3 amino acids: CAWSVKLGGNTEAFF. CDR3 in DNA: TGTGCCTGGAGTGTGAAACTGGGGGGGAACACTGAAGCTTTCTTT.